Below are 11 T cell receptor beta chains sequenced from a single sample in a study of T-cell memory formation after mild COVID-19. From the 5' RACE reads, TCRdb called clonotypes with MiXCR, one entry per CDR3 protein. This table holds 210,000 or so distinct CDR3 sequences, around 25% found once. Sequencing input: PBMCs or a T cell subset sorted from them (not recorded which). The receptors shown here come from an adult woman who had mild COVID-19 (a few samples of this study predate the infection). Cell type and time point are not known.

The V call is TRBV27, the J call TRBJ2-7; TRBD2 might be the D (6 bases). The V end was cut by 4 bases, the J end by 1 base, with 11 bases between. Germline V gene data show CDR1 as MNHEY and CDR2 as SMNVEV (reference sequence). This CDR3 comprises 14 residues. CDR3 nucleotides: TGTGCCAGCAGTTCCCTGGGGGGATCCTACGAGCAGTACTTC. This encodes CASSSLGGSYEQYF.

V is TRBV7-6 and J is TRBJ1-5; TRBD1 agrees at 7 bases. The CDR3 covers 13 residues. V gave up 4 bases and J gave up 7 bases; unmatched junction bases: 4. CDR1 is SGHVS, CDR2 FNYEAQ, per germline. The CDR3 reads CASSSRQGQPQHF. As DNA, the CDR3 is TGTGCCAGCAGCTCCCGACAGGGACAGCCCCAGCATTTT.

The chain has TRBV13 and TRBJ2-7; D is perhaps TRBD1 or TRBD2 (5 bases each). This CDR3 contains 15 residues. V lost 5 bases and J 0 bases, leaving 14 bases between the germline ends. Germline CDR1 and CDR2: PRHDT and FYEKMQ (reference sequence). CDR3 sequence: CASSANRDGSYEQYF. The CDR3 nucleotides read TGTGCCAGCAGCGCCAACCGGGACGGCTCCTACGAGCAGTACTTC.

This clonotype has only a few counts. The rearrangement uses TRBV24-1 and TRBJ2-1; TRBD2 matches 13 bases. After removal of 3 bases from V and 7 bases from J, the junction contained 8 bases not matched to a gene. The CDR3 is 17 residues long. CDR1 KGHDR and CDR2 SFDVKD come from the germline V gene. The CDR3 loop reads CATSDRPRLAGGNEQFF. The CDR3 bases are TGTGCCACCAGTGATCGTCCCAGACTAGCGGGAGGTAATGAGCAGTTCTTC.

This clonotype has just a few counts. The CDR3 sequence is CASSLDTAGTEQFF. DNA of the CDR3: TGTGCCAGCAGCTTAGACACGGCGGGTACTGAGCAGTTCTTC. The J gene is TRBJ2-1, the V gene TRBV7-9, with D tentatively TRBD2 (5 bases). Germline V lookup: CDR1 SEHNR, CDR2 FQNEAQ (reference sequence). V was cut by 1 base and J by 9 bases, with 13 bases left in between. This CDR3 region has 14 residues.

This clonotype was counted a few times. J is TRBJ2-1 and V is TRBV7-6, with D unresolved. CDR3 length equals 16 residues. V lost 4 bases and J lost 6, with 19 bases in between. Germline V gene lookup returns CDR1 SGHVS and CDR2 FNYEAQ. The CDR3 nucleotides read TGTGCCAGCAGCTCCGGGCCCACAGTGCGTGGCAATGAGCAGTTCTTC. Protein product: CASSSGPTVRGNEQFF.

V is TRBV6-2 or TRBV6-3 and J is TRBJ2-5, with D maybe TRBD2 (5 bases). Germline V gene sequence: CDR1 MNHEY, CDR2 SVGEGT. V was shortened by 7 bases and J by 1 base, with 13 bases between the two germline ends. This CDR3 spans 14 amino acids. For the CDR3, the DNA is TGTGCCAGCATTAGAGCCGGGATCCAAGAGACCCAGTACTTC. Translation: CASIRAGIQETQYF.

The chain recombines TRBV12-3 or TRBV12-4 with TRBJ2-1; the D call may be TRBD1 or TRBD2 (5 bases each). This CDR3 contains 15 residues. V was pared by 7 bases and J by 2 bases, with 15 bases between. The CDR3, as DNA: TGTGCCAGCAATCCGGGGCTGGGGGCCTACAATGAGCAGTTCTTC. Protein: CASNPGLGAYNEQFF.

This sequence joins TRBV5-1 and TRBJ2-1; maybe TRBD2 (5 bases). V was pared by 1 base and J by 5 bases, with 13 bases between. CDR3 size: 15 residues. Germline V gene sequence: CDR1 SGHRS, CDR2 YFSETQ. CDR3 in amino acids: CASSLSHPGNNEQFF. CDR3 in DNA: TGCGCCAGCAGCTTGAGCCATCCGGGAAACAATGAGCAGTTCTTC.

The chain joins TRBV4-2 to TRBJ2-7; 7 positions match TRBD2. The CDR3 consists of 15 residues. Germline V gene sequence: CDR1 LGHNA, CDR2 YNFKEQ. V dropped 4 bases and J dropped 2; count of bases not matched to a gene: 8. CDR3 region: CASSPSGEGPYEQYF. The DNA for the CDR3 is TGTGCCAGCAGCCCTTCCGGGGAGGGCCCCTACGAGCAGTACTTC.

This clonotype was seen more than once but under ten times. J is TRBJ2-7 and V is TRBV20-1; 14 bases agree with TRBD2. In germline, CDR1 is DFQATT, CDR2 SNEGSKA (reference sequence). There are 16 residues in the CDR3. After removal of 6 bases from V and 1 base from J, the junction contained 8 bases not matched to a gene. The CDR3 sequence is CSATGTSGRSSYEQYF. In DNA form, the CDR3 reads TGCAGTGCCACCGGGACTAGCGGGAGATCGTCCTACGAGCAGTACTTC.